This T cell receptor beta chain was found in a study of T cell responses to AZD1222 COVID-19 vaccine. Germline assignment: CDR1 SNHLY and CDR2 FYNNEI. CDR3 size: 15 residues. V shed 6 bases and J shed 0 bases, with 12 bases lying between them. TCRdb keeps only in-frame clones here, not all; method: immunoSEQ multiplex PCR. The data show about 92,000 clones, roughly 87% seen once. On this clone: The target antigen is unknown.

Overall study results and limits: Vaccine-associated CD4 TCRs spanned spike, dominant at 160-218 and 743-854. Seropositive AZD1222 recipients at baseline numbered only five or six. Possibly, clonal diversity was underestimated; donors were largely white British and included more females.

The receptor's source is an adult in good health. This chain links TRBV2 with TRBJ1-3, with D possibly being TRBD1 (5 bases). The sequenced sample was peripheral blood, obtained on day 0 of AZD1222 vaccination. This CDR3 reads CASRPRERSGNTIYF. The CDR3 bases are TGTGCCAGCAGACCCAGGGAGCGCTCTGGAAACACCATATATTTT. The whole variable domain, filled in from reference TRBV2 and TRBJ1-3, reads EPEVTQTPSHQVTQMGQEVILRCVPISNHLYFYWYRQILGQKVEFLVSFYNNEISEKSEIFDDQFSVERPDGSNFTLKIRSTKLEDSAMYFCASRPRERSGNTIYFGEGSWLTVV.